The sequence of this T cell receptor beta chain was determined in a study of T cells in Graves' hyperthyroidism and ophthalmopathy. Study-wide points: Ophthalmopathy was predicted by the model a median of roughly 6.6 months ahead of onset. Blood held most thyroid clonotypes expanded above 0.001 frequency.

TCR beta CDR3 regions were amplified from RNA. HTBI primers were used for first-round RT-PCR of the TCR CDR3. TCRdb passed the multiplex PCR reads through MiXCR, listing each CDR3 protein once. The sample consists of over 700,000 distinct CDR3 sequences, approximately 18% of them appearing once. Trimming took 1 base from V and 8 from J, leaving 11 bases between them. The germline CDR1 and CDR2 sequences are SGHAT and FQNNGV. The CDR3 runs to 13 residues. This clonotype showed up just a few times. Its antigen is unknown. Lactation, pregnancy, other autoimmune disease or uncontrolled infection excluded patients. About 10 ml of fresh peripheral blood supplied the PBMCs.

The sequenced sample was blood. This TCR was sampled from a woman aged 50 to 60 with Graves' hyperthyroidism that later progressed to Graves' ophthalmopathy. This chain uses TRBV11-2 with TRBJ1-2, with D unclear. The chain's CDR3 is CASSLVSESGYTF. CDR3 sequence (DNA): TGTGCCAGCAGCTTAGTATCAGAATCCGGCTACACCTTC.